What follows is one T cell receptor (beta chain) and its context. Each TCR beta cDNA library carried unique molecular identifiers. TCRdb used MiXCR to reprocess the PCR reads, holding one entry per CDR3 protein. This sample has some 690,000 distinct CDR3 sequences, with more than 50% found just once. The data are from a study of post-analysis software for immune sequencing data. The sequence came from a girl aged 2-10 years with multiple sclerosis. Sequencing used blood.

The CDR3 sequence: CASSLNSAWNEQFF. The CDR3 DNA reads TGCGCCAGCAGCTTGAATTCGGCATGGAATGAGCAGTTCTTC. The chain employs TRBV5-1 and TRBJ2-1; D unresolved. Trimming removed 1 base from V and 7 bases from J, with 12 bases in between. The CDR3 is made up of 14 amino acids. Looked up from germline, CDR1 is SGHRS and CDR2 is YFSETQ.